Shown below are 23 T cell receptor beta chains from a single sample sequenced in a study of blood T cells in healthy people across ages. Then a second PCR, running about 6 to 12 cycles, was carried out with a sample-barcoded 5' primer and a J-beta primer mix. TCRdb re-analysed the 5' RACE reads in MiXCR, keeping a single row per CDR3 protein. The repertoire holds about 1.8 million distinct CDR3 sequences, with around half as singletons. Sequences were obtained from blood. These receptors came from a woman between 40 and 50 years old in good health.

V usage is TRBV6-2 or TRBV6-3 and J usage is TRBJ1-5, with TRBD1 matching over 7 bases. Per the germline V gene, CDR1 is MNHEY and CDR2 is SVGEGT. The CDR3 totals 18 residues. V dropped 6 bases and J dropped 2; count of bases not matched to a gene: 16. CDR3: CASSSFPGQNAGNQPQHF. CDR3 sequence (DNA): TGTGCCAGCAGCTCCTTCCCGGGACAGAACGCCGGCAATCAGCCCCAGCATTTT.

This clonotype was seen a handful of times. This sequence joins TRBV7-2 and TRBJ2-1; a possible D gene is TRBD1 (6 bases). The germline gives CDR1 SGHTA, CDR2 FQGNSA. The CDR3 spans 14 residues. V shed 5 bases and J shed 8 bases, with 16 bases lying between them. The CDR3, as DNA: TGTGCCAGCAGCCCATGGGGGCCTGGGGATGAGCAGTTCTTC. It translates to CASSPWGPGDEQFF.

This clonotype appeared a single time. The chain couples TRBV5-4 to TRBJ2-4, with 10 bases identical to TRBD1. The V and J ends lost 0 bases and 8 bases, in that order; junction bases with no gene match: 5. The CDR3 is 15 amino acids. Germline lookup yields CDR1 SGHNT and CDR2 YYREEE (reference sequence). In nucleotides, the CDR3 is TGTGCCAGCAGCTTGGGACAGGGGGCAGCGGACATTCAGTACTTC. Residues: CASSLGQGAADIQYF.

Concerning this clonotype: It may be a read error: a sequence one base away is much more abundant. The J gene is TRBJ2-5, the V gene TRBV29-1; 9 bases align to TRBD2. Germline V gives CDR1 SQVTM, CDR2 ANQGSEA. This CDR3 is built from 14 residues. Germline trimming cut 7 bases from V and 4 bases from J; bases unmatched to any gene: 10. CDR3 in DNA: TGCAGCGCAAGAAAAGCGGGGGGAAGAGAGACCCAGTACTTC. This encodes CSARKAGGRETQYF.

The V gene is TRBV27, the J gene TRBJ2-1; 7 bases align to TRBD2. The V gene's germline CDR1 is MNHEY and CDR2 SMNVEV (reference sequence). There are 13 residues in the CDR3. V shed 5 bases, J shed 9 bases, and the junction held 7 bases outside the gene matches. CDR3 sequence reads: CASSPLADPEQFF. Written as DNA, the CDR3 is TGTGCCAGCAGTCCCCTAGCGGACCCTGAGCAGTTCTTC.

This clonotype showed up just a few times. CDR3 nucleotides: TGCAGTGCTGAGGGCCAAGAGACCCAGTACTTC. This translates into CSAEGQETQYF. The chain is built from TRBV20-1 and TRBJ2-5; a weak D match, TRBD2 (5 bases). In germline, CDR1 is DFQATT, CDR2 SNEGSKA (reference sequence). V gave up 5 bases and J gave up 1 base, with 5 bases separating them. The CDR3 totals 11 residues.

The chain couples TRBV6-2 or TRBV6-3 to TRBJ1-2; D is undetermined. The germline V and J ends were trimmed by 4 bases and 0 bases, with 12 bases remaining between them. Germline CDR1 and CDR2: MNHEY and SVGEGT. The CDR3 is made up of 15 amino acids. The CDR3 protein is CASSLDRRANYGYTF. The CDR3 nucleotides are TGTGCCAGCAGTTTGGACCGGCGCGCTAACTATGGCTACACCTTC.

This chain links TRBV6-5 with TRBJ2-3; a weak D match, TRBD2 (6 bases). Trimming cost V 2 bases and J 6 bases, with 12 bases left between them. The CDR3 is 14 residues long. CDR1 MNHEY and CDR2 SVGAGI come from the germline V gene. CDR3 in amino acids: CASSYEGGADTQYF. CDR3 nucleotides: TGTGCCAGCAGTTACGAAGGAGGGGCCGATACGCAGTATTTT.

The chain has TRBV27 and TRBJ2-4; D may be TRBD1 (6 bases). The CDR3 has 17 residues. Germline V CDR1 and CDR2: MNHEY, SMNVEV (reference sequence). Trimming removed 5 bases from V and 7 bases from J, with 24 bases in between. The CDR3 DNA reads TGTGCCAGCAGTCTTATAGGAGTGGGGGCTAGTGTTAACATTCAGTACTTC. Protein: CASSLIGVGASVNIQYF.

The chain employs TRBV12-3 or TRBV12-4 and TRBJ2-3; 8 bases line up with TRBD1. Trimming cost V 0 bases and J 4 bases; bases outside gene matches: 9. This CDR3 contains 17 residues. In DNA, the CDR3 is TGTGCCAGCAGTTTAGCGCCCCAGGCCAGGGGGCCAGATACGCAGTATTTT. Translating gives CASSLAPQARGPDTQYF.

This chain joins TRBV3-1 and TRBJ1-2, with D perhaps matching TRBD1 (6 bases). V was cut by 4 bases and J by 6 bases, with 15 bases left in between. The CDR3 contains 14 residues. Germline CDR1 is LGHDT and CDR2 is YNNKEL (reference sequence). The CDR3 region has the DNA TGTGCCAGCAGCCTACGGACAGCCCAAAATGGCTACACCTTC. Its protein product is CASSLRTAQNGYTF.

The chain links TRBV24-1 to TRBJ2-5; D gene unclear. Germline CDR1 and CDR2: KGHDR and SFDVKD. This CDR3 has 11 residues. With 7 bases removed from V and 5 bases from J, the gap between germline ends came to 7 bases. CDR3 protein: CATRSGETQYF. In DNA, the CDR3 is TGTGCCACCAGGTCTGGGGAGACCCAGTACTTC.

The chain couples TRBV20-1 to TRBJ2-1; tentatively, D is TRBD2 (6 bases). V lost 0 bases, J lost 0 bases, and 15 bases lay in between. This CDR3 has 17 residues. Germline V gives CDR1 DFQATT, CDR2 SNEGSKA (reference sequence). This CDR3 reads CSARDKVAASSYNEQFF. The CDR3 DNA reads as TGCAGTGCTAGAGATAAAGTAGCGGCCTCCTCCTACAATGAGCAGTTCTTC.

As to this clonotype: Germline and junction disagree at one end, which may indicate a read error. The CDR3 nucleotides read TGTGCCAGCAGCTTAGCGGGACTTTTATCTGGGGCCGACGTCCTGACTTTC. Its protein product is CASSLAGLLSGADVLTF. The V and J genes are TRBV7-9 and TRBJ2-6; D is possibly TRBD2 (6 bases). Germline V CDR1 and CDR2: SEHNR, FQNEAQ (reference sequence). The CDR3 is 17 amino acids.

This chain uses TRBV19 with TRBJ1-5, with D uncertain. Germline V gene data show CDR1 as LNHDA and CDR2 as SQIVND (reference sequence). Trimming pared 10 bases from V and 1 base from J, leaving 20 bases between. This CDR3 has 16 amino acids. In nucleotides, the CDR3 is TGTGCCACCCAAGCCAGGTCCGGTGAAAGCAATCAGCCCCAGCATTTT. It is translated as CATQARSGESNQPQHF.

This clonotype was seen only a few times. The chain is built from TRBV5-5 and TRBJ1-2; 9 nucleotides agree with TRBD1. The V gene's germline CDR1 is SGHKS and CDR2 YYEKEE (reference sequence). J gave up 2 bases and V 0 bases, and 2 bases lay outside the gene matches. This CDR3 comprises 15 residues. The CDR3 DNA sequence: TGTGCCAGCAGCTTGGATGGACAGGGGAACTATGGCTACACCTTC. This encodes CASSLDGQGNYGYTF.

The V gene is TRBV7-3, the J gene TRBJ1-6; D gene unclear. The germline V gene has CDR1 SGHTA and CDR2 FQGTGA. The CDR3 is 14 residues long. Between the trimmed V and J ends, which lost 2 bases and 7 bases, there was a span of 9 bases. CDR3 coding DNA: TGTGCCAGCAGCTTATCCCAGAGGAATTCACCCCTCCACTTT. Protein product: CASSLSQRNSPLHF.

The V and J genes are TRBV12-3 or TRBV12-4 and TRBJ1-2; 7 bases align to TRBD1. J lost 2 bases, V lost 6 bases, and 9 bases had no gene match. The CDR3 is 15 residues long. CDR3 amino acids: CASRPSGGANYGYTF. The CDR3, as DNA: TGTGCCAGCAGACCCTCAGGGGGAGCGAACTATGGCTACACCTTC.

The chain links TRBV28 to TRBJ2-5; D is possibly TRBD1 or TRBD2 (5 bases each). Looked up from germline, CDR1 is MDHEN and CDR2 is SYDVKM. This CDR3 has 14 residues. Trimming removed 5 bases from V and 5 bases from J, with 15 bases in between. CDR3 in amino acids: CASSTGTVTETQYF. Here the CDR3 DNA reads TGTGCCAGCAGTACCGGGACGGTTACGGAGACCCAGTACTTC. Based on the CDR3 plus reference TRBV28 and TRBJ2-5, the full variable domain is DVKVTQSSRYLVKRTGEKVFLECVQDMDHENMFWYRQDPGLGLRLIYFSYDVKMKEKGDIPEGYSVSREKKERFSLILESASTNQTSMYLCASSTGTVTETQYFGPGTRLLVL.

This chain uses TRBV7-9 with TRBJ2-1; 10 bases line up with TRBD1. Germline assignment: CDR1 SEHNR and CDR2 FQNEAQ (reference sequence). After removal of 5 bases from V and 6 bases from J, the junction contained 4 bases not matched to a gene. This CDR3 contains 14 residues. The CDR3, as DNA: TGTGCCAGCAGCGGGGACAGGGGCTCCAATGAGCAGTTCTTC. Translated, it gives CASSGDRGSNEQFF.

This chain uses TRBV7-3 with TRBJ2-5; D is undetermined. From germline, CDR1 is SGHTA and CDR2 FQGTGA. CDR3 length equals 14 residues. V lost 4 bases and J lost 3, with 12 bases in between. The CDR3 bases are TGTGCCAGCAGCTCCCGGCACGGAGAAGAGACCCAGTACTTC. This translates into CASSSRHGEETQYF.

The V and J genes are TRBV3-1 and TRBJ2-1; a possible D gene is TRBD2 (6 bases). This CDR3 has 14 residues. V lost 4 bases and J lost 10, with 17 bases in between. Looked up from germline, CDR1 is LGHDT and CDR2 is YNNKEL (reference sequence). Written as DNA, the CDR3 is TGTGCCAGCAGCCCCCACCCGACTAGACCCGAGCAGTTCTTC. It is translated as CASSPHPTRPEQFF.

A note on this clonotype: A read error may account for a junction end that differs from germline. This sequence joins TRBV4-1 and TRBJ2-1; perhaps TRBD2 as D (7 bases). This CDR3 region has 17 residues. Germline V gene sequence: CDR1 MGHRA, CDR2 YSYEKL. The CDR3 sequence is CASSQDRGASSYDEQFF. The CDR3 coding sequence is TGCGCCAGCAGCCAAGACCGGGGGGCGAGCTCCTACGATGAGCAGTTCTTC.